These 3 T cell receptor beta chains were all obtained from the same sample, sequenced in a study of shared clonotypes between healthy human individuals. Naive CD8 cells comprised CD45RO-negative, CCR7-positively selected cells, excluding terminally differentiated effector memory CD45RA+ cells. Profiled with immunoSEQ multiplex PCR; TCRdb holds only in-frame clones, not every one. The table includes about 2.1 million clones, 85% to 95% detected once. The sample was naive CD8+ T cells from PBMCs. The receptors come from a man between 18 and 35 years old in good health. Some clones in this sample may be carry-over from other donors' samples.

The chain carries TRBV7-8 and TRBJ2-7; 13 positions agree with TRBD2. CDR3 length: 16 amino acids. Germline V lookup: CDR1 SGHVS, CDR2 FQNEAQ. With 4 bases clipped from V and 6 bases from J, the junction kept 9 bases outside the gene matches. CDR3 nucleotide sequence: TGTGCCAGCAGCTACACTAGCGGGAGGGCCCTAGGCGAGCAGTACTTC. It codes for CASSYTSGRALGEQYF.

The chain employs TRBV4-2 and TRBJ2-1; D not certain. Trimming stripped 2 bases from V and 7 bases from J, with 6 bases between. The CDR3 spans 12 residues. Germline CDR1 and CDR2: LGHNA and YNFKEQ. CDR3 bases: TGTGCCAGCAGCCAACTGAAAAATGAGCAGTTCTTC. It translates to CASSQLKNEQFF.

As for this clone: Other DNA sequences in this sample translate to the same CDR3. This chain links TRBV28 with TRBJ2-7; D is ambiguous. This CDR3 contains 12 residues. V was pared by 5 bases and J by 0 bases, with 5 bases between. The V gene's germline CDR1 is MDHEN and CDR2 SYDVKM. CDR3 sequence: CASSLSSYEQYF. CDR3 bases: TGTGCCAGCAGTCTGAGCTCCTACGAGCAGTACTTC.